The T cell receptor (beta chain) under discussion was sequenced for a study of cytomegalovirus exposure and HLA in healthy donors. Findings and caveats of the study: Most TCR sequences were uncommon, yet certain public TCRs appeared in many donors. Later on, a genetic analysis was performed. It linked a missense variant in DCLRE1C with V- and J-gene trimming of TCR beta.

For this clone: Its cognate antigen is unknown.

The CDR3 is 14 residues long. V was pared by 0 bases and J by 10 bases, with 15 bases between. Per germline, CDR1 LNHDA and CDR2 SQIVND (reference sequence). The PCR was carried out with 60 Vbeta primers and 13 Jbeta primers. Clones were read by immunoSEQ multiplex PCR, and TCRdb kept only the in-frame ones, dropping some. The table lists roughly 120,000 clones, about 82% of them singletons. This chain uses TRBV19 with TRBJ1-1; D gene uncertain. The sample consisted of PBMCs. The clonotype originates from a man aged 50 to 60 in good health and CMV-seronegative. CDR3 DNA sequence: TGTGCCAGTAGTATAGAGGGCAGAAACCTTATAGCTTTCTTT. Translated, it gives CASSIEGRNLIAFF.